The 22 T cell receptor beta chains presented below share a single source sample, sequenced in a study of OX40 agonist ivuxolimab in advanced cancers. Assay: immunoSEQ multiplex PCR; the TCRdb copy retains only in-frame clones and omits some. The table lists about 17,000 clones, more than 75% of them singletons. Sequencing was performed on CD4+ or CD8+ T cells sorted from blood, taken in a trial of the OX40 agonist ivuxolimab. The receptors were sampled from an adult with an advanced solid tumor such as melanoma, head and neck, liver or kidney cancer.

The chain recombines TRBV15 with TRBJ2-5; D is undetermined. There are 11 residues in the CDR3. V lost 4 bases to trimming and J lost 4 bases, with 4 bases between them. Germline V gives CDR1 LNHNV, CDR2 YYDKDF (reference sequence). The chain's CDR3 is CATSNGETQYF. The CDR3, as DNA: TGTGCCACCAGCAATGGAGAGACCCAGTACTTC.

This clone was found a few times. The chain joins TRBV10-1 to TRBJ2-5; 7 bases align to TRBD2. The J segment lost 7 bases and the V segment lost 7 bases, leaving 18 bases of the junction unmatched. CDR1 is WNHNN and CDR2 is SYGVQD in the germline V gene (reference sequence). The CDR3 consists of 16 residues. The CDR3 DNA sequence: TGCGCCAGCAAGGGAGGGTCTAGTGGGAAAGTAACGACCCAGTACTTC. Encoded protein: CASKGGSSGKVTTQYF.

CDR3 bases: TGTGCCAGCAGCCCCAGGACTAGCGGGATATACAATGAGCAGTTCTTC. Amino acid sequence: CASSPRTSGIYNEQFF. V gene TRBV7-6 combines with J gene TRBJ2-1, with 12 bases aligning to TRBD2. V lost 5 bases to trimming and J lost 4 bases; unmatched junction nucleotides: 6. The CDR3 consists of 16 residues. Per the germline V gene, CDR1 is SGHVS and CDR2 is FNYEAQ.

This chain links TRBV6-6 with TRBJ2-6, with 7 bases that match TRBD1. The germline CDR1 and CDR2 sequences are MNHNY and SVGAGI (reference sequence). V lost 5 bases, J lost 2 bases, and 0 bases stayed unmatched. The CDR3 is 14 amino acids. For the CDR3, the DNA is TGTGCCAGCAGTACAGGGGCTGGGGCCAACGTCCTGACTTTC. Translating it yields CASSTGAGANVLTF.

The V gene is TRBV30, the J gene TRBJ2-6, with 7 nucleotides matching TRBD1. Germline CDR1 and CDR2: GTSNPN and SVGIG (reference sequence). This CDR3 region has 15 residues. Unmatched junction bases numbered 4, after V lost 5 bases and J lost 0 bases. CDR3 region: CAWGRGSSGANVLTF. In DNA, the CDR3 is TGTGCCTGGGGCAGGGGGTCCTCTGGGGCCAACGTCCTGACTTTC. Full variable domain (rest looked up from reference TRBV30 and TRBJ2-6): SQTIHQWPATLVQPVGSPLSLECTVEGTSNPNLYWYRQAAGRGLQLLFYSVGIGQISSEVPQNLSASRPQDRQFILSSKKLLLSDSGFYLCAWGRGSSGANVLTFGAGSRLTVL.

The chain couples TRBV28 to TRBJ1-1, with TRBD1 matching 9 bases. V gave up 4 bases and J gave up 5 bases; unmatched junction bases: 8. Germline values: CDR1 MDHEN, CDR2 SYDVKM. This CDR3 is 15 amino acids long. The CDR3 DNA is TGTGCCAGCAGTTCGGGACAGGGTAAGGGGACTGAAGCTTTCTTT. Its translation: CASSSGQGKGTEAFF.

The J gene is TRBJ2-1, the V gene TRBV11-2; D perhaps matches TRBD2 (6 bases). The CDR3 consists of 14 residues. Germline values: CDR1 SGHAT, CDR2 FQNNGV. With 3 bases removed from V and 0 bases from J, the gap between germline ends came to 6 bases. CDR3 DNA: TGTGCCAGCAGCTTCGGGAGCTCCTACAATGAGCAGTTCTTC. Translated, it gives CASSFGSSYNEQFF. Full variable domain (remainder filled in from reference TRBV11-2 and TRBJ2-1): EAGVAQSPRYKIIEKRQSVAFWCNPISGHATLYWYQQILGQGPKLLIQFQNNGVVDDSQLPKDRFSAERLKGVDSTLKIQPAKLEDSAVYLCASSFGSSYNEQFFGPGTRLTVL.

This clone was picked up one time. V usage is TRBV9 and J usage is TRBJ2-7; 8 nucleotides match TRBD2. The length of the CDR3 is 16 residues. V lost 0 bases, J lost 0 bases, and 5 bases stayed unmatched. CDR1 is SGDLS and CDR2 is YYNGEE in the germline V gene. The CDR3 loop reads CASSVAGGSSSYEQYF. CDR3 nucleotides: TGTGCCAGCAGCGTAGCGGGGGGGTCCAGCTCCTACGAGCAGTACTTC.

The V gene is TRBV5-6, the J gene TRBJ2-7, with a possible D match to TRBD2 (7 bases). The CDR3 totals 12 residues. Trimming removed 1 base from V and 6 bases from J, with 8 bases in between. CDR1 and CDR2 (germline): SGHDT, YYEEEE. The CDR3 coding sequence is TGTGCCAGCAGCTTGAGGGGGGGCGAGCAGTACTTC. Residues: CASSLRGGEQYF.

CDR3 sequence: CASSFAAGGYTF. CDR3 DNA sequence: TGTGCCAGCAGCTTTGCGGCAGGGGGCTACACCTTC. V and J are TRBV11-2 and TRBJ1-2; the D gene is possibly TRBD1 (5 bases). Germline V gene sequence: CDR1 SGHAT, CDR2 FQNNGV. This CDR3 has 12 amino acids. V was cut by 3 bases and J by 8 bases, with 10 bases left in between. Complete variable domain (other parts from reference TRBV11-2 and TRBJ1-2): EAGVAQSPRYKIIEKRQSVAFWCNPISGHATLYWYQQILGQGPKLLIQFQNNGVVDDSQLPKDRFSAERLKGVDSTLKIQPAKLEDSAVYLCASSFAAGGYTFGSGTRLTVV.

The gene calls are TRBV29-1 and TRBJ1-4; D gene uncertain. The CDR3 covers 13 residues. V was cut by 4 bases and J by 2 bases, with 8 bases left in between. Per the germline V gene, CDR1 is SQVTM and CDR2 is ANQGSEA. CDR3 amino acids: CSVGRSTNEKLFF. CDR3 sequence (DNA): TGCAGCGTTGGAAGGTCGACTAATGAAAAACTGTTTTTT.

In this sample, this clone turned up a few times. The V and J genes are TRBV6-5 and TRBJ2-5; D may be TRBD1 or TRBD2 (5 bases each). With 6 bases removed from V and 5 bases from J, the gap between germline ends came to 13 bases. The CDR3 extends over 13 amino acids. The germline CDR1 and CDR2 sequences are MNHEY and SVGAGI. CDR3 nucleotide sequence: TGTGCCAGCAGCGGATCCGGGACGGAGACCCAGTACTTC. This encodes CASSGSGTETQYF.

V is TRBV19 and J is TRBJ2-1; 7 bases map to TRBD1. Germline V gene data show CDR1 as LNHDA and CDR2 as SQIVND (reference sequence). The ends lost 4 bases at V and 8 bases at J; junction bases unmatched: 11. This CDR3 spans 15 amino acids. The CDR3: CASSTGTEFGDEQFF. Written as DNA, the CDR3 is TGTGCCAGTAGTACCGGGACAGAATTCGGGGATGAGCAGTTCTTC.

The chain links TRBV27 to TRBJ2-1; 8 nucleotides align to TRBD1. This CDR3 spans 15 amino acids. CDR1 and CDR2 from the germline V gene are MNHEY and SMNVEV (reference sequence). V gave up 4 bases and J gave up 1 base; unmatched junction bases: 3. As DNA, the CDR3 is TGTGCCAGCAGTTCAGGACAGGGTTCCTACAATGAGCAGTTCTTC. Translating it yields CASSSGQGSYNEQFF.

The V and J genes are TRBV30 and TRBJ2-7, with 7 bases matching TRBD2. CDR3 size: 14 residues. The trim removed 0 bases at V and 3 bases at J, leaving 5 bases unmatched. Germline assignment: CDR1 GTSNPN and CDR2 SVGIG (reference sequence). CDR3 bases: TGTGCCTGGAGTGTCCGTCTAGCGGACTACGAGCAGTACTTC. Protein sequence: CAWSVRLADYEQYF.

This rearrangement joins TRBV7-9 to TRBJ2-5, with TRBD1 identical over 7 bases. This CDR3 has 11 residues. Germline V gives CDR1 SEHNR, CDR2 FQNEAQ (reference sequence). V dropped 4 bases and J dropped 10; count of bases not matched to a gene: 3. CDR3 residues: CASSSTGDQYF. In DNA form, the CDR3 reads TGTGCCAGCAGCTCCACAGGGGACCAGTACTTC.

This clone has just one count. V and J are TRBV29-1 and TRBJ1-1; possible D gene TRBD1, 5 bases. Germline values: CDR1 SQVTM, CDR2 ANQGSEA. V was clipped by 6 bases and J by 5 bases, with 13 bases between them. The CDR3 has 12 residues. The CDR3 DNA sequence: TGCAGCGTGGGGGGAGTGGGGACTGAAGCTTTCTTT. This sequence encodes CSVGGVGTEAFF.

This chain links TRBV11-1 with TRBJ2-2; D unresolved. Germline CDR1 reads SGHAT; CDR2 reads FQDESV (reference sequence). The CDR3 has 14 amino acids. V was cut by 5 bases and J by 1 base, with 8 bases left in between. The CDR3 region has the DNA TGTGCCAGCAGCCCATACAGGAACACCGGGGAGCTGTTTTTT. Translated, it gives CASSPYRNTGELFF.

The count of this clone is one. V usage is TRBV25-1 and J usage is TRBJ1-2; D is unclear. This CDR3 is 13 amino acids long. V lost 6 bases and J lost 5, with 13 bases in between. CDR1 is MGHDK, CDR2 SYGVNS, per germline. The CDR3 spells CASSLGGRYGYTF. In DNA, the CDR3 is TGTGCCAGCAGCCTGGGTGGCCGATATGGCTACACCTTC.

The V call is TRBV4-1, the J call TRBJ1-1; a possible D gene is TRBD1 (6 bases). Trimming left V 2 bases short and J 2 bases short, with 21 bases between. Per the germline V gene, CDR1 is MGHRA and CDR2 is YSYEKL. The CDR3 is 18 residues long. CDR3 in DNA: TGCGCCAGCAGCCAATACTTTGGGAGGTTCAGGGGAAACACTGAAGCTTTCTTT. It is translated as CASSQYFGRFRGNTEAFF.

This clone appeared a few times. V and J are TRBV18 and TRBJ2-3; 7 bases fit TRBD2. V trimming: 3 bases; J trimming: 2 bases; junction bases outside the gene matches: 8. There are 16 residues in the CDR3. Germline values: CDR1 KGHSH, CDR2 LQKENI. The CDR3 is CASSPFQTSYTDTQYF. Written as DNA, the CDR3 is TGTGCCAGCTCACCCTTCCAGACTAGCTACACAGATACGCAGTATTTT.

The rearrangement links TRBV5-4 to TRBJ2-2, with TRBD2 matching over 9 bases. V shed 3 bases, J shed 4 bases, and the junction held 7 bases outside the gene matches. Germline loops: CDR1 SGHNT, CDR2 YYREEE (reference sequence). The CDR3 consists of 16 residues. The CDR3 DNA reads TGTGCCAGCAGCTCGTTAGCGGGAGAGGGCACCGGGGAGCTGTTTTTT. Protein product: CASSSLAGEGTGELFF.